This TCR beta chain was documented in a study of cytomegalovirus exposure and HLA in healthy donors. Amplification used 60 Vbeta primers and 13 Jbeta primers. Libraries were prepared by immunoSEQ multiplex PCR; TCRdb keeps only in-frame clonotypes and omits some of them. The sample shows 120,000 or so clones, 80% of them seen only once. Points from the study as a whole: Many donors shared some public TCRs, even though most TCR sequences were rare. A later analysis linked a missense DCLRE1C variant to TCR beta V- and J-gene trimming.

V was trimmed by 0 bases and J by 7 bases, leaving 11 bases between them. The CDR3 has 13 residues. Germline CDR1 is SGHNT and CDR2 is YYREEE (reference sequence). Worth noting for this clone: Its antigen is still unknown.

The sequence was collected from a middle-aged man in good health and CMV-seronegative. The rearrangement links TRBV5-4 to TRBJ2-7; D is possibly TRBD2 (5 bases). Sequenced input: PBMCs. The DNA of the CDR3 is TGTGCCAGCAGCTTGGTTGGGTCGGGGGAGCAGTACTTC. Amino acids: CASSLVGSGEQYF.